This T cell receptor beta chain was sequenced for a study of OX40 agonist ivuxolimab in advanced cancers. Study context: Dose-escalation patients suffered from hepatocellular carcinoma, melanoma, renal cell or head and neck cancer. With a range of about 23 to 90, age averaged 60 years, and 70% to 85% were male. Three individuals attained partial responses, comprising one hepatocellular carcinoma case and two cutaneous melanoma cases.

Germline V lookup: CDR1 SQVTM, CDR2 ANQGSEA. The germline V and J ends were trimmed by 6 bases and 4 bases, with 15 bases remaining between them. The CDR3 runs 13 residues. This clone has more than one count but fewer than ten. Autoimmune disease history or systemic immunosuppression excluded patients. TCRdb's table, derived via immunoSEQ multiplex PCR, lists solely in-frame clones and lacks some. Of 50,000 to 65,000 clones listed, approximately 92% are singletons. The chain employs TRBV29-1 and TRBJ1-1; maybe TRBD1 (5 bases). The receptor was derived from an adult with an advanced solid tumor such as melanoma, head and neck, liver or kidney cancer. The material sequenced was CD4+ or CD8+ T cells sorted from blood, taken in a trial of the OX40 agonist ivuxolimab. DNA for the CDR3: TGCAGCGTCGTGGGACCAGGGAGCACTGAAGCTTTCTTT. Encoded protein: CSVVGPGSTEAFF.